One sample yielded the 13 T cell receptor beta chains listed below, sequenced in a study of T-cell memory formation after mild COVID-19 (TCRdb year 2021). The library was prepared using 5' RACE. TCRdb names Illumina NovaSeq 6000 as the instrument used. TCRdb passed the public sequencing reads through fastp at Q25 and MiXCR, retaining productive beta sequences. Each entry merges the rows of one CDR3 protein and shows their most common DNA and genes. The sample records approximately 150,000 distinct CDR3 sequences, 10% to 15% of which are singletons. The ten largest make up 3% to 4% of the sample. The source material was PBMCs or a T cell subset sorted from them (not recorded which). These receptor sequences come from a man younger than 30 who had mild COVID-19 (a few samples of this study predate the infection). The sample titles of this study are shuffled in the database, so cell type and time point are left out; the donor was told from shared clones.

This clonotype was seen a few times. V and J are TRBV10-3 and TRBJ2-5; 7 bases are shared with TRBD1. V was pared by 8 bases and J by 3 bases, with 6 bases of the junction left unmatched. The length of the CDR3 is 13 residues. Germline lookup yields CDR1 ENHRY and CDR2 SYGVKD. CDR3 sequence reads: CAIGAGGKETQYF. CDR3 in DNA: TGTGCCATCGGCGCAGGGGGAAAAGAGACCCAGTACTTC.

This clonotype was seen more than once but under ten times. This chain uses TRBV20-1 with TRBJ1-2; 7 bases agree with TRBD1. Trimming at V came to 4 bases and at J to 2 bases, leaving 4 bases not matched to a gene. CDR1 and CDR2 from the germline V gene are DFQATT and SNEGSKA (reference sequence). The CDR3 is 13 residues long. This CDR3 is CSATRDSNYGYTF. CDR3 in DNA: TGCAGTGCTACTCGGGACAGCAACTATGGCTACACCTTC.

This clonotype has just a few counts. This sequence joins TRBV20-1 and TRBJ2-2; possibly TRBD2 for D (5 bases). V was trimmed by 3 bases and J by 6 bases, leaving 17 bases between them. Germline lookup yields CDR1 DFQATT and CDR2 SNEGSKA (reference sequence). This CDR3 has 15 residues. CDR3 region: CSASDPGKEAGELFF. CDR3 nucleotides: TGCAGTGCTAGTGATCCGGGAAAGGAGGCCGGGGAGCTGTTTTTT.

The chain carries TRBV18 and TRBJ2-7; tentative D call: TRBD2 (7 bases). Between the trimmed V and J ends, which lost 1 base and 3 bases, there was a span of 10 bases. From germline, CDR1 is KGHSH and CDR2 LQKENI. The CDR3 consists of 14 residues. This CDR3 is CASSPQGGVYEQYF. The CDR3 region has the DNA TGTGCCAGCTCACCACAAGGGGGGGTCTACGAGCAGTACTTC.

This chain uses TRBV15 with TRBJ2-3; D ambiguous. This CDR3 has 13 amino acids. Trimming cost V 0 bases and J 14 bases, with 15 bases left between them. CDR1 is LNHNV and CDR2 is YYDKDF in the germline V gene (reference sequence). The CDR3: CATSREIVPPRYF. The CDR3 coding sequence is TGTGCCACCAGCAGAGAAATTGTTCCCCCGAGGTATTTT. Together with reference TRBV15 and TRBJ2-3, the CDR3 gives the full variable domain: DAMVIQNPRYQVTQFGKPVTLSCSQTLNHNVMYWYQQKSSQAPKLLFHYYDKDFNNEADTPDNFQSRRPNTSFCFLDIRSPGLGDTAMYLCATSREIVPPRYFGPGTRLTVL.

This clonotype was seen only a few times. The V and J genes are TRBV6-2 or TRBV6-3 and TRBJ2-7, with a possible D match to TRBD1 (6 bases). Germline values: CDR1 MNHEY, CDR2 SVGEGT. CDR3 length equals 13 residues. With 5 bases removed from V and 2 bases from J, the gap between germline ends came to 10 bases. The CDR3 DNA reads as TGTGCCAGCAGTAACAGGGCTGCCTACGAGCAGTACTTC. Protein product: CASSNRAAYEQYF.

The rearrangement uses TRBV7-9 and TRBJ2-4, with D perhaps given as TRBD1 or TRBD2 (5 bases each). Trimming took 0 bases from V and 8 from J, leaving 26 bases between them. The CDR3 totals 19 residues. CDR1 is SEHNR and CDR2 is FQNEAQ in the germline V gene (reference sequence). CDR3 DNA: TGTGCCAGCAGCTTAGCGCTCGGTCAAACTCGGGGCTTTAGCTACATTCAGTACTTC. Residues: CASSLALGQTRGFSYIQYF.

This clonotype has more than one count but fewer than ten. The chain carries TRBV5-1 and TRBJ2-6; D gene unclear. V lost 4 bases and J 3 bases, leaving 11 bases between the germline ends. This CDR3 region has 15 residues. CDR1 is SGHRS, CDR2 YFSETQ, per germline. The CDR3 reads CASSPRADGANVLTF. The CDR3 DNA follows: TGCGCCAGCAGCCCCCGAGCCGATGGGGCCAACGTCCTGACTTTC.

The CDR3 DNA reads TGCGCCAGCAGCCTCCAGGTGTTGGGGGCTGGTGAAAAACTGTTTTTT. Translation: CASSLQVLGAGEKLFF. The chain carries TRBV5-1 and TRBJ1-4; D is possibly TRBD1 (6 bases). V was trimmed by 4 bases and J by 7 bases, leaving 20 bases between them. CDR1 SGHRS and CDR2 YFSETQ come from the germline V gene. The CDR3 extends over 16 amino acids.

This clonotype was observed a handful of times. This sequence joins TRBV3-1 and TRBJ2-7; TRBD1 matches at 10 bases. In germline, CDR1 is LGHDT, CDR2 YNNKEL (reference sequence). The CDR3 runs to 15 residues. Unmatched junction bases numbered 7, after V lost 5 bases and J lost 3 bases. CDR3 amino acids: CASSWPGQGIYEQYF. The CDR3 nucleotides are TGTGCCAGCAGCTGGCCGGGACAGGGGATCTACGAGCAGTACTTC.

This clonotype turned up a few times. This rearrangement joins TRBV5-1 to TRBJ2-7; 7 bases agree with TRBD2. The CDR3 sequence is 15 residues long. Germline-derived CDR1 and CDR2 are SGHRS and YFSETQ. The V gene end was trimmed by 2 bases and the J gene end by 0 bases; junction bases not matched to a gene: 5. DNA for the CDR3: TGCGCCAGCAGCTTCATAGCGGGTAGCTCCTACGAGCAGTACTTC. This encodes CASSFIAGSSYEQYF.

The CDR3 DNA reads as TGTGCCATCAGTGAGGCGGGCAGGGGCTCCTATAATTCACCCCTCCACTTT. Translation: CAISEAGRGSYNSPLHF. The genes are TRBV10-3 and TRBJ1-6, with D possibly being TRBD1 (6 bases). This CDR3 is 17 amino acids long. Trimming cost V 2 bases and J 0 bases, with 11 bases left between them. The germline V gene encodes CDR1 ENHRY and CDR2 SYGVKD.

The sample holds many counts of this clonotype. This chain uses TRBV5-1 with TRBJ1-1, with 11 bases fitting TRBD1. The trim removed 2 bases at V and 6 bases at J, leaving 6 bases unmatched. The CDR3 has 15 residues. Germline CDR1 reads SGHRS; CDR2 reads YFSETQ. The CDR3 spells CASSLWTGGESEAFF. The CDR3 DNA sequence: TGCGCCAGCAGCTTATGGACAGGGGGCGAATCTGAAGCTTTCTTT. Combining the CDR3 with reference TRBV5-1 and TRBJ1-1 gives the whole variable domain KAGVTQTPRYLIKTRGQQVTLSCSPISGHRSVSWYQQTPGQGLQFLFEYFSETQRNKGNFPGRFSGRQFSNSRSEMNVSTLELGDSALYLCASSLWTGGESEAFFGQGTRLTVV.